One and the same sample provided the 32 T cell receptor beta chains below, sequenced in a study of cytomegalovirus exposure and HLA in healthy donors. The PCR had 60 Vbeta and 13 Jbeta primers. The protocol was immunoSEQ multiplex PCR, while the TCRdb copy is restricted to in-frame clones and leaves out a portion. The sample holds 120,000 to 150,000 clones, roughly 80% seen once. Sequenced material: PBMCs. The receptors come from a man aged 35 to 55 in good health and CMV-seropositive.

This clone has a handful of counts. The rearrangement joins TRBV7-9 to TRBJ2-7; D not certain. CDR1 and CDR2 from the germline V gene are SEHNR and FQNEAQ (reference sequence). The CDR3 has 13 residues. V shed 5 bases and J shed 5 bases, with 13 bases lying between them. In DNA, the CDR3 is TGTGCCAGCAGCCCTAAATGGGCCGACGAGCAGTACTTC. It codes for CASSPKWADEQYF.

The chain employs TRBV19 and TRBJ2-7; a weak D match, TRBD1 (5 bases). V lost 3 bases, J lost 6 bases, and 9 bases lay in between. The germline CDR1 and CDR2 sequences are LNHDA and SQIVND (reference sequence). This CDR3 is 12 amino acids long. Here the CDR3 reads CASSITGGEQYF. Written as DNA, the CDR3 is TGTGCCAGTAGTATTACAGGCGGCGAGCAGTACTTC.

The J gene is TRBJ2-3, the V gene TRBV2; weak D call: TRBD2 (6 bases). Trimming shortened V by 6 bases and J by 6 bases, and 16 bases separated the two germline ends. CDR1 and CDR2 (germline): SNHLY, FYNNEI. CDR3 length: 14 residues. CDR3 in DNA: TGTGCCAGCAGACAGGCTAGCGCGGGGGATACGCAGTATTTT. Translating gives CASRQASAGDTQYF.

This clone was detected only a few times. The chain is built from TRBV7-3 and TRBJ2-1, with TRBD2 matching 9 bases. Germline V gene lookup returns CDR1 SGHTA and CDR2 FQGTGA. The CDR3 spans 15 residues. Trimming removed 4 bases from V and 7 bases from J; junction bases left unmatched: 8. The CDR3 bases are TGTGCCAGCAGCTCTGTAGCGGGAGTTATGAATGAGCAGTTCTTC. Translating gives CASSSVAGVMNEQFF.

This clone was detected a few times. The chain combines TRBV10-3 with TRBJ1-1; D uncertain. Trimming removed 6 bases from V and 7 bases from J, with 15 bases in between. CDR1 is ENHRY, CDR2 SYGVKD, per germline. CDR3 size: 13 residues. The CDR3 here is CAIRGPGSHEAFF. CDR3 nucleotide sequence: TGTGCCATCAGGGGCCCCGGGAGCCATGAAGCTTTCTTT.

A few counts support this clone. The chain is built from TRBV13 and TRBJ1-2; D is ambiguous. V was shortened by 0 bases and J by 3 bases, with 11 bases between the two germline ends. In germline, CDR1 is PRHDT, CDR2 FYEKMQ (reference sequence). CDR3 length: 15 amino acids. Here the CDR3 reads CASSLGVGEDYGYTF. The DNA of the CDR3 is TGTGCCAGCAGCTTAGGGGTGGGAGAGGACTATGGCTACACCTTC.

V is TRBV29-1 and J is TRBJ2-4; 7 nucleotides align to TRBD1. Looked up from germline, CDR1 is SQVTM and CDR2 is ANQGSEA. Trimming took 7 bases from V and 6 from J; bases not matched to a gene: 9. The CDR3 length is 13 residues. DNA for the CDR3: TGCAGCGGATCGACAGGGCTTTCAAACATTCAGTACTTC. It translates to CSGSTGLSNIQYF.

The genes are TRBV9 and TRBJ1-5; 7 bases fit TRBD1. After removal of 3 bases from V and 5 bases from J, the junction contained 5 bases not matched to a gene. This CDR3 has 14 amino acids. From germline, CDR1 is SGDLS and CDR2 YYNGEE. The CDR3 DNA reads as TGTGCCAGCAGCGCGGGACAGACTTATCAGCCCCAGCATTTT. Amino acids: CASSAGQTYQPQHF. The whole variable domain, remainder taken from reference TRBV9 and TRBJ1-5, is DSGVTQTPKHLITATGQRVTLRCSPRSGDLSVYWYQQSLDQGLQFLIQYYNGEERAKGNILERFSAQQFPDLHSELNLSSLELGDSALYFCASSAGQTYQPQHFGDGTRLSIL.

This rearrangement joins TRBV5-4 to TRBJ2-7; perhaps TRBD2 as D (7 bases). Trimming removed 0 bases from V and 0 bases from J, with 19 bases in between. The CDR3 is made up of 18 amino acids. Germline V gives CDR1 SGHNT, CDR2 YYREEE (reference sequence). The CDR3 coding sequence is TGTGCCAGCAGCTTGGAGGGGGGAGGGCCTCAAATCTCCTACGAGCAGTACTTC. This sequence encodes CASSLEGGGPQISYEQYF.

This clone was recorded once. The gene calls are TRBV29-1 and TRBJ2-7, with D perhaps matching TRBD1 (6 bases). The CDR3 is made up of 13 amino acids. Trimming took 7 bases from V and 2 from J, leaving 15 bases between them. Germline lookup yields CDR1 SQVTM and CDR2 ANQGSEA. CDR3 nucleotides: TGCAGCGCGAAGACAGGCGAGACCTACGAGCAGTACTTC. It yields the protein CSAKTGETYEQYF.

The chain links TRBV28 to TRBJ2-2; a weak D match, TRBD1 (5 bases). The CDR3 has 13 amino acids. CDR1 is MDHEN, CDR2 SYDVKM, per germline. V was trimmed by 6 bases and J by 8 bases, leaving 13 bases between them. The CDR3 bases are TGTGCCAGCAGGCCCGACAGTCGGGGGGAGCTGTTTTTT. Its translation is CASRPDSRGELFF.

The J gene is TRBJ2-1, the V gene TRBV5-6; D might be TRBD2 (6 bases). V gave up 4 bases and J gave up 0 bases, with 23 bases separating them. Germline V CDR1 and CDR2: SGHDT, YYEEEE. The CDR3 covers 19 residues. CDR3 sequence: CASSRFARRGRSSYNEQFF. The CDR3 DNA sequence: TGTGCCAGCAGCCGATTCGCTAGGAGGGGCAGGAGCTCCTACAATGAGCAGTTCTTC. The full variable domain, completed using reference TRBV5-6 and TRBJ2-1, is DAGVTQSPTHLIKTRGQQVTLRCSPKSGHDTVSWYQQALGQGPQFIFQYYEEEERQRGNFPDRFSGHQFPNYSSELNVNALLLGDSALYLCASSRFARRGRSSYNEQFFGPGTRLTVL.

The chain couples TRBV11-2 to TRBJ2-7, with 9 bases that match TRBD2. Trimming removed 1 base from V and 2 bases from J; junction bases left unmatched: 3. The germline V gene encodes CDR1 SGHAT and CDR2 FQNNGV. This CDR3 has 15 amino acids. Written as DNA, the CDR3 is TGTGCCAGCAGCTTAGTAGCGGGAGCGGCCTACGAGCAGTACTTC. Protein product: CASSLVAGAAYEQYF.

The chain uses TRBV28 and TRBJ2-2; 7 bases align to TRBD1. The CDR3 spans 16 residues. The germline V gene has CDR1 MDHEN and CDR2 SYDVKM. J lost 1 base, V lost 3 bases, and 5 bases had no gene match. The CDR3 region has the DNA TGTGCCAGCAGTTTGGCACAGGGGTGGAACACCGGGGAGCTGTTTTTT. Translated: CASSLAQGWNTGELFF.

A word on this clone: The same CDR3 also results from other DNA sequences found in this sample. CDR3: CASSVGSGGYEQYF. CDR3 DNA: TGTGCCAGCAGCGTAGGGTCGGGGGGCTACGAGCAGTACTTC. The V gene is TRBV9, the J gene TRBJ2-7; 7 positions match TRBD2. V shed 0 bases, J shed 3 bases, and the junction held 3 bases outside the gene matches. The germline V gene encodes CDR1 SGDLS and CDR2 YYNGEE. This CDR3 contains 14 residues. The whole variable domain, filled in from reference TRBV9 and TRBJ2-7, reads DSGVTQTPKHLITATGQRVTLRCSPRSGDLSVYWYQQSLDQGLQFLIQYYNGEERAKGNILERFSAQQFPDLHSELNLSSLELGDSALYFCASSVGSGGYEQYFGPGTRLTVT.

CDR3 sequence reads: CASSLQTNYGYTF. CDR3 DNA: TGTGCCAGCAGCTTACAGACAAACTATGGCTACACCTTC. J is TRBJ1-2 and V is TRBV5-4, with D unclear. Trimming removed 2 bases at V and 2 bases at J, with 7 bases between. Germline CDR1 SGHNT, CDR2 YYREEE (reference sequence). This CDR3 spans 13 amino acids.

The sample holds one count of this clone. The gene calls are TRBV18 and TRBJ2-2; 11 nucleotides match TRBD2. The junction had 7 bases not matched to a gene; V was cut back by 5 bases and J by 8 bases. Per the germline V gene, CDR1 is KGHSH and CDR2 is LQKENI. This CDR3 spans 15 amino acids. The CDR3 sequence: CASSNPGLAEGELFF. The CDR3 DNA is TGTGCCAGCTCAAACCCGGGACTAGCGGAAGGGGAGCTGTTTTTT.

The chain combines TRBV2 with TRBJ2-1; TRBD1 aligns across 9 bases. Per germline, CDR1 SNHLY and CDR2 FYNNEI. With V trimmed by 6 bases and J by 14 bases, 2 bases remained unmatched. The CDR3 has 10 residues. In nucleotides, the CDR3 is TGTGCCAGCAGCCGGACAGGGGAGTTCTTC. Protein sequence: CASSRTGEFF.

The chain has TRBV7-9 and TRBJ2-5; TRBD2 matches 8 bases. Germline CDR1 is SEHNR and CDR2 is FQNEAQ (reference sequence). CDR3 length: 13 amino acids. With 4 bases clipped from V and 5 bases from J, the junction kept 3 bases outside the gene matches. The CDR3, as DNA: TGTGCCAGCAGCTCAGGGACTAGTGAGACCCAGTACTTC. Its protein product is CASSSGTSETQYF.

This clone appeared a single time. V is TRBV28 and J is TRBJ2-7; tentative D call: TRBD2 (5 bases). V shed 2 bases and J shed 3 bases, with 17 bases lying between them. The CDR3 contains 16 residues. Germline V gives CDR1 MDHEN, CDR2 SYDVKM. Written as DNA, the CDR3 is TGTGCCAGCAGTTTAGGGCCGATTAGCGAGCGCTACGAGCAGTACTTC. Translation gives CASSLGPISERYEQYF.

The genes are TRBV9 and TRBJ2-7; 14 bases line up with TRBD2. This CDR3 is 19 amino acids long. The junction had 15 bases not matched to a gene; V was cut back by 3 bases and J by 4 bases. In germline, CDR1 is SGDLS, CDR2 YYNGEE. The CDR3 sequence: CASSEQPGLAGDYVYEQYF. The DNA for the CDR3 is TGTGCCAGCAGCGAACAGCCGGGACTAGCGGGAGACTACGTATACGAGCAGTACTTC. Filled out from reference TRBV9 and TRBJ2-7, the complete variable domain reads DSGVTQTPKHLITATGQRVTLRCSPRSGDLSVYWYQQSLDQGLQFLIQYYNGEERAKGNILERFSAQQFPDLHSELNLSSLELGDSALYFCASSEQPGLAGDYVYEQYFGPGTRLTVT.

V is TRBV5-6 and J is TRBJ2-7, with 7 bases matching TRBD2. Germline trimming cut 4 bases from V and 3 bases from J; bases unmatched to any gene: 10. Germline V gene data show CDR1 as SGHDT and CDR2 as YYEEEE. This CDR3 is built from 15 residues. CDR3 sequence reads: CASSPVYGGSYEQYF. The CDR3 DNA follows: TGTGCCAGCAGCCCGGTTTATGGCGGGAGCTACGAGCAGTACTTC.

The genes are TRBV6-5 and TRBJ2-2, with TRBD2 as a possible D gene (6 bases). Trimming shortened V by 8 bases and J by 0 bases, and 13 bases separated the two germline ends. The CDR3 loop spans 15 amino acids. Germline CDR1 is MNHEY and CDR2 is SVGAGI. The CDR3 is CASAGGVSNTGELFF. In DNA, the CDR3 is TGTGCCAGCGCTGGCGGGGTGTCGAACACCGGGGAGCTGTTTTTT.

This clone was found a few times. The chain is built from TRBV5-4 and TRBJ1-1; D may be TRBD1 (6 bases). V was cut by 6 bases and J by 7 bases, with 16 bases left in between. Germline V gene sequence: CDR1 SGHNT, CDR2 YYREEE (reference sequence). The CDR3 has 13 amino acids. The CDR3 DNA follows: TGTGCCAGCAAAGGGACATCGGGGAGTGAAGCTTTCTTT. It yields the protein CASKGTSGSEAFF.

The chain couples TRBV11-2 to TRBJ1-3; no reliable D call. The CDR3 consists of 13 residues. Trimming took 5 bases from V and 3 from J, leaving 8 bases between them. From germline, CDR1 is SGHAT and CDR2 FQNNGV. Here the CDR3 reads CASSPLNGNTIYF. The CDR3 coding sequence is TGTGCCAGCAGCCCCCTAAATGGAAACACCATATATTTT.

The rearrangement joins TRBV27 to TRBJ1-5, with 7 bases aligning to TRBD1. Germline V CDR1 and CDR2: MNHEY, SMNVEV (reference sequence). With V trimmed by 11 bases and J by 2 bases, 9 bases remained unmatched. This CDR3 region has 14 residues. The chain's CDR3 is CAVPGQARNQPQHF. The CDR3 DNA is TGTGCCGTACCAGGACAGGCCCGCAATCAGCCCCAGCATTTT.

The chain joins TRBV18 to TRBJ2-6; no definite D call. CDR1 KGHSH and CDR2 LQKENI come from the germline V gene. CDR3 length: 18 amino acids. V was pared by 0 bases and J by 2 bases, with 14 bases between. This chain's CDR3 is CASSPPPSNYAGANVLTF. In DNA form, the CDR3 reads TGTGCCAGCTCACCACCACCCTCCAACTATGCTGGGGCCAACGTCCTGACTTTC.

The rearrangement joins TRBV29-1 to TRBJ2-3, with TRBD2 as a possible D gene (6 bases). The V and J ends lost 7 bases and 3 bases respectively, with 17 bases between them. Looked up from germline, CDR1 is SQVTM and CDR2 is ANQGSEA. The CDR3 consists of 14 residues. The CDR3 DNA is TGCAGCGCCTTGAGGCTAGCGTCGACAGATACGCAGTATTTT. Amino acid sequence: CSALRLASTDTQYF.

This clone occurred a few times. V gene TRBV6-5 combines with J gene TRBJ2-7; 11 bases are a match to TRBD2. The V segment lost 4 bases and the J segment 11 bases; nucleotides outside the gene matches: 10. This CDR3 comprises 14 residues. CDR1 is MNHEY and CDR2 is SVGAGI in the germline V gene. The CDR3 loop reads CASSSEASGRRKYF. The CDR3 region has the DNA TGTGCCAGCAGTTCCGAGGCTAGCGGGAGGAGGAAGTACTTC.

The V gene is TRBV7-2, the J gene TRBJ1-1, with D uncertain. This CDR3 region has 10 residues. The V gene's germline CDR1 is SGHTA and CDR2 FQGNSA. The germline V and J ends were trimmed by 5 bases and 10 bases, with 8 bases remaining between them. The CDR3 reads CASSHVRAFF. The CDR3, as DNA: TGTGCCAGCAGCCACGTGAGAGCTTTCTTT.

This chain links TRBV28 with TRBJ2-3, with a tentative D call TRBD2 (6 bases). V lost 1 base and J 2 bases, leaving 13 bases between the germline ends. The CDR3 sequence is 16 residues long. Germline V gene data show CDR1 as MDHEN and CDR2 as SYDVKM. The CDR3 DNA reads TGTGCCAGCAGTTTATCGCGGGGTTCTCACACAGATACGCAGTATTTT. Its protein is CASSLSRGSHTDTQYF.

The gene calls are TRBV2 and TRBJ2-7; D possibly corresponds to TRBD2 (6 bases). Trimming took 6 bases from V and 0 from J, leaving 12 bases between them. The CDR3 runs to 14 residues. Germline V gives CDR1 SNHLY, CDR2 FYNNEI. Here the CDR3 DNA reads TGTGCCAGCAGGGCGGGGAGCAGCTCCTACGAGCAGTACTTC. Its translation: CASRAGSSSYEQYF.